This record concerns one T cell receptor (beta chain) sequence. This specimen comes from a study of CD8+ T cells in alopecia areata. Treatment meaning: oral pan-JAK inhibitor, 5-10 mg twice daily. cDNA prepared by RNA extraction and subsequent reverse transcription served as the template for sequencing. TCRdb's table, derived via immunoSEQ multiplex PCR, lists solely in-frame clones and lacks some. The sample yields some 120,000 clones, over 60% seen once. Germline V gives CDR1 SGHTA, CDR2 FQGTGA. V lost 5 bases to trimming and J lost 6 bases, with 13 bases between them. The CDR3 loop spans 13 amino acids.

The sample here was CD4+ T cells sorted from blood, taken at week 4, from a patient treated with tofacitinib. The chain combines TRBV7-3 with TRBJ1-2, with TRBD1 as a possible D gene (5 bases). This clonotype originated in a human donor with alopecia areata. In nucleotides, the CDR3 is TGTGCCAGCAGCACGTCGCCGGGGGATGGCTACACCTTC. It codes for CASSTSPGDGYTF. The complete variable domain, with remaining parts taken from reference TRBV7-3 and TRBJ1-2, reads GAGVSQTPSNKVTEKGKYVELRCDPISGHTALYWYRQSLGQGPEFLIYFQGTGAADDSGLPNDRFFAVRPEGSVSTLKIQRTERGDSAVYLCASSTSPGDGYTFGSGTRLTVV.